The 25 T cell receptor beta chains presented below share a single source sample, sequenced in a study of blood T cell repertoires in COVID-19. Method: immunoSEQ multiplex PCR; TCRdb's copy keeps in-frame clones and lacks some. This table holds some 180,000 clones, around 80% found once. Source material: peripheral blood. The receptor source for this set is a human donor in a cohort sampled during active COVID-19.

V is TRBV18 and J is TRBJ1-4; 8 bases align to TRBD1. Germline-derived CDR1 and CDR2 are KGHSH and LQKENI. This CDR3 spans 12 amino acids. V shed 4 bases and J 13 bases; nucleotides not matched to a gene: 5. The CDR3 loop reads CASSQDRDLLFF. The CDR3 nucleotides read TGTGCCAGCTCACAGGACAGGGATCTACTGTTTTTT.

The CDR3: CASSIGLQNYEQYF. In DNA form, the CDR3 reads TGTGCCAGTAGTATAGGTCTCCAGAACTACGAGCAGTACTTC. The rearrangement uses TRBV19 and TRBJ2-7; D uncertain. Germline V CDR1 and CDR2: LNHDA, SQIVND (reference sequence). This CDR3 has 14 amino acids. The V end lost 1 base, the J end lost 3 bases, and 10 bases lay between the germline ends.

This rearrangement joins TRBV6-6 to TRBJ1-2; the match to TRBD1 covers 7 bases. Germline V gives CDR1 MNHNY, CDR2 SVGAGI (reference sequence). Trimming cost V 6 bases and J 0 bases; bases outside gene matches: 4. This CDR3 region has 14 residues. The DNA of the CDR3 is TGTGCCAGCAGACCTGGACAGGCTAACTATGGCTACACCTTC. Its translation: CASRPGQANYGYTF.

Ten or more counts support this clone. The V and J genes are TRBV6-1 and TRBJ1-2, with D possibly being TRBD1 (5 bases). V was shortened by 3 bases and J by 4 bases, with 12 bases between the two germline ends. Germline V gene sequence: CDR1 MNHNS, CDR2 SASEGT. This CDR3 is built from 14 residues. The CDR3 spells CASSEARVGYGYTF. The CDR3 nucleotides read TGTGCCAGCAGTGAGGCCAGGGTAGGCTATGGCTACACCTTC.

This chain joins TRBV4-2 and TRBJ2-1, with D unclear. V lost 0 bases, J lost 3 bases, and 6 bases lay in between. The CDR3 length is 14 residues. Germline V gene sequence: CDR1 LGHNA, CDR2 YNFKEQ. The CDR3 protein is CASSQELNYNEQFF. In DNA form, the CDR3 reads TGTGCCAGCAGCCAAGAACTGAACTACAATGAGCAGTTCTTC.

The V call is TRBV19, the J call TRBJ2-5; TRBD2 is a possible D gene (6 bases). Per the germline V gene, CDR1 is LNHDA and CDR2 is SQIVND (reference sequence). The CDR3 is 15 residues long. With 2 bases removed from V and 7 bases from J, the gap between germline ends came to 17 bases. CDR3 DNA: TGTGCCAGTAGTATATCCAGCGGGCCCCCCGGGACCCAGTACTTC. Its translation: CASSISSGPPGTQYF.

The CDR3 DNA follows: TGCGCCAGCAGCTTGGGAGGGACTGGAAACACCATATATTTT. Its protein product is CASSLGGTGNTIYF. This rearrangement joins TRBV5-1 to TRBJ1-3; D is undetermined. Germline V gene sequence: CDR1 SGHRS, CDR2 YFSETQ. This CDR3 is built from 14 residues. The V and J ends lost 0 bases and 2 bases respectively, with 6 bases between them.

As to this clone: The identical CDR3 is also encoded by other nucleotide sequences in the sample. The chain carries TRBV27 and TRBJ2-2; D is undetermined. Trimming left V 3 bases short and J 2 bases short, with 13 bases between. The CDR3 is made up of 16 amino acids. Germline V CDR1 and CDR2: MNHEY, SMNVEV (reference sequence). CDR3 residues: CASSFRLAGNTGELFF. The DNA of the CDR3 is TGTGCCAGCAGTTTTCGATTAGCCGGAAACACCGGGGAGCTGTTTTTT.

The V gene is TRBV18, the J gene TRBJ2-4, with 7 bases aligning to TRBD1. The V gene's germline CDR1 is KGHSH and CDR2 LQKENI. CDR3 size: 16 residues. V gave up 3 bases and J gave up 0 bases; unmatched junction bases: 5. CDR3 residues: CASSPGQLIAKNIQYF. In DNA, the CDR3 is TGTGCCAGCTCACCGGGACAGCTTATAGCCAAAAACATTCAGTACTTC.

The chain recombines TRBV3-1 (or the pseudogene TRBV3-2) with TRBJ2-2; 9 bases line up with TRBD1. CDR1 LGHDT and CDR2 YNNKEL come from the germline V gene (reference sequence). The trim removed 1 base at V and 7 bases at J, leaving 4 bases unmatched. The CDR3 covers 15 residues. The CDR3 here is CASSQGQGVGGELFF. As DNA, the CDR3 is TGTGCCAGCAGCCAAGGACAGGGGGTAGGCGGGGAGCTGTTTTTT.

The chain has TRBV10-3 and TRBJ2-3, with TRBD2 identical over 7 bases. Trimming cost V 7 bases and J 0 bases; bases outside gene matches: 16. This CDR3 is built from 18 residues. Looked up from germline, CDR1 is ENHRY and CDR2 is SYGVKD. CDR3 sequence (DNA): TGTGCCATCAATATTGGGGGGGAAAACTTCCTTAGCACAGATACGCAGTATTTT. Translated, it gives CAINIGGENFLSTDTQYF.

The chain joins TRBV27 to TRBJ2-3; TRBD1 matches at 9 bases. Germline V lookup: CDR1 MNHEY, CDR2 SMNVEV (reference sequence). This CDR3 contains 18 residues. The ends lost 7 bases at V and 9 bases at J; junction bases unmatched: 23. The CDR3: CASTMTGGVAGSSKTQYF. CDR3 nucleotides: TGTGCCAGCACCATGACAGGGGGTGTAGCGGGTTCAAGTAAGACGCAGTATTTT.

This chain links TRBV29-1 with TRBJ1-3; D is possibly TRBD1 (5 bases). Germline V CDR1 and CDR2: SQVTM, ANQGSEA. CDR3 length equals 13 residues. Between the trimmed V and J ends, which lost 7 bases and 0 bases, there was a span of 10 bases. This CDR3 is CSGGDSSGNTIYF. CDR3 nucleotides: TGCAGCGGTGGGGACTCCTCTGGAAACACCATATATTTT.

The V and J genes are TRBV15 and TRBJ2-4; no reliable D call. The length of the CDR3 is 17 residues. Germline V gene lookup returns CDR1 LNHNV and CDR2 YYDKDF (reference sequence). Trimming took off 0 bases at V and 8 bases at J, with 20 bases between the two ends. Here the CDR3 reads CATSREVREINGDIQYF. CDR3 DNA sequence: TGTGCCACCAGCAGAGAGGTGCGAGAGATTAACGGAGACATTCAGTACTTC.

The gene calls are TRBV12-3 or TRBV12-4 and TRBJ2-5; maybe TRBD2 (6 bases). The CDR3 has 13 residues. Trimming removed 4 bases at V and 1 base at J, with 7 bases between. As DNA, the CDR3 is TGTGCCAGCAGTTCTAGCGTCCAAGAGACCCAGTACTTC. This sequence encodes CASSSSVQETQYF.

This sequence joins TRBV5-1 and TRBJ2-7, with D possibly matching TRBD1 (6 bases). Trimming shortened V by 2 bases and J by 6 bases, and 15 bases separated the two germline ends. There are 14 residues in the CDR3. Germline assignment: CDR1 SGHRS and CDR2 YFSETQ. As DNA, the CDR3 is TGCGCCAGCAGCTTAGGTCCAGGGGTCTCCGAGCAGTACTTC. This gives the protein CASSLGPGVSEQYF. Full variable domain (remainder filled in from reference TRBV5-1 and TRBJ2-7): KAGVTQTPRYLIKTRGQQVTLSCSPISGHRSVSWYQQTPGQGLQFLFEYFSETQRNKGNFPGRFSGRQFSNSRSEMNVSTLELGDSALYLCASSLGPGVSEQYFGPGTRLTVT.

V gene TRBV18 combines with J gene TRBJ2-7, with 7 bases lining up with TRBD2. The ends lost 4 bases at V and 2 bases at J; junction bases unmatched: 8. This CDR3 is built from 15 residues. Germline CDR1 KGHSH, CDR2 LQKENI. As DNA, the CDR3 is TGTGCCAGCTCACACGGGGCTAGCGGACCCTACGAGCAGTACTTC. Residues: CASSHGASGPYEQYF.

The chain couples TRBV14 to TRBJ2-7; TRBD1 agrees at 9 bases. CDR1 SGHDN and CDR2 FVKESK come from the germline V gene. V lost 0 bases to trimming and J lost 3 bases; unmatched junction nucleotides: 9. This CDR3 contains 17 residues. This CDR3 is CASSQEERDREHYEQYF. CDR3 DNA sequence: TGTGCCAGCAGCCAAGAAGAACGGGACAGGGAACACTACGAGCAGTACTTC.

This chain connects TRBV28 to TRBJ1-6, with 10 positions matching TRBD1. Per germline, CDR1 MDHEN and CDR2 SYDVKM. The J segment lost 3 bases and the V segment lost 6 bases, leaving 5 bases of the junction unmatched. The CDR3 runs 16 residues. The CDR3 sequence is CASRTGQGIYNSPLHF. The CDR3 region has the DNA TGTGCCAGCAGGACGGGACAGGGGATCTATAATTCACCCCTCCACTTT. The variable domain in full, with the rest retrieved from reference TRBV28 and TRBJ1-6, is DVKVTQSSRYLVKRTGEKVFLECVQDMDHENMFWYRQDPGLGLRLIYFSYDVKMKEKGDIPEGYSVSREKKERFSLILESASTNQTSMYLCASRTGQGIYNSPLHFGNGTRLTVT.

The CDR3 nucleotides are TGTGCCAGCAGCTTTCGACAGACTGGGGCCAACGTCCTGACTTTC. Translated, it gives CASSFRQTGANVLTF. The chain uses TRBV11-2 and TRBJ2-6; D possibly corresponds to TRBD1 (5 bases). Trimming pared 3 bases from V and 2 bases from J, leaving 8 bases between. Germline-derived CDR1 and CDR2 are SGHAT and FQNNGV. The CDR3 is 15 residues long.

V and J are TRBV6-1 and TRBJ1-2; D not certain. Trimming pared 2 bases from V and 6 bases from J, leaving 13 bases between. Germline CDR1 reads MNHNS; CDR2 reads SASEGT. CDR3 length equals 14 residues. The CDR3 nucleotides read TGTGCCAGCAGTGAATCTCGGTTTGATGATGGCTACACCTTC. It yields the protein CASSESRFDDGYTF.

This chain links TRBV6-6 with TRBJ2-5; TRBD1 matches 7 bases. This CDR3 spans 14 amino acids. Unmatched junction bases numbered 7, after V lost 5 bases and J lost 4 bases. Germline V gene lookup returns CDR1 MNHNY and CDR2 SVGAGI (reference sequence). CDR3: CASSKSGGRETQYF. The DNA for the CDR3 is TGTGCCAGCAGTAAATCAGGGGGTAGAGAGACCCAGTACTTC.

The genes are TRBV7-8 and TRBJ2-2; the D is unclear. The CDR3 extends over 13 amino acids. Trimming shortened V by 1 base and J by 5 bases, and 5 bases separated the two germline ends. Germline V gives CDR1 SGHVS, CDR2 FQNEAQ. The CDR3 DNA follows: TGTGCCAGCAGCTTAGTAGAAACCGGGGAGCTGTTTTTT. Protein: CASSLVETGELFF.

The chain joins TRBV4-1 to TRBJ1-3, with 12 positions matching TRBD1. Germline V gene lookup returns CDR1 MGHRA and CDR2 YSYEKL. V shed 1 base and J 3 bases; nucleotides not matched to a gene: 4. The CDR3 is 17 amino acids. The CDR3 is CASSQGGQGASGNTIYF. CDR3 DNA sequence: TGCGCCAGCAGCCAAGGGGGACAGGGGGCGAGTGGAAACACCATATATTTT.

The rearrangement uses TRBV28 and TRBJ2-1; the match to TRBD2 covers 7 bases. The CDR3 spans 17 residues. Per the germline V gene, CDR1 is MDHEN and CDR2 is SYDVKM. V was clipped by 2 bases and J by 4 bases; unmatched bases: 11. The CDR3 is CASSLPLASSGYNEQFF. In DNA, the CDR3 is TGTGCCAGCAGTTTACCCCTGGCGTCTAGCGGTTACAATGAGCAGTTCTTC. The variable domain in full, with the rest retrieved from reference TRBV28 and TRBJ2-1, is DVKVTQSSRYLVKRTGEKVFLECVQDMDHENMFWYRQDPGLGLRLIYFSYDVKMKEKGDIPEGYSVSREKKERFSLILESASTNQTSMYLCASSLPLASSGYNEQFFGPGTRLTVL.